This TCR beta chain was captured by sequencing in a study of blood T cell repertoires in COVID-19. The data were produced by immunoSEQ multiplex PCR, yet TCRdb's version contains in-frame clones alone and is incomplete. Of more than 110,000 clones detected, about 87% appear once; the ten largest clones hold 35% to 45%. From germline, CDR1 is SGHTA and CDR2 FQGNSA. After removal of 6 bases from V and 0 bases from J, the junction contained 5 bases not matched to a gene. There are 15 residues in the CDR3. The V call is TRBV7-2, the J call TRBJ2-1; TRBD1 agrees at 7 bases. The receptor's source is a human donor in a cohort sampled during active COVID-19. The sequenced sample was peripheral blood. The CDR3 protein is CASRRQGISYNEQFF. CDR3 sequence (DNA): TGTGCCAGCAGACGACAGGGAATCTCCTACAATGAGCAGTTCTTC.